This TCR beta chain was captured in a study of blood T cell repertoires in COVID-19. Overall study context: Specimens from acute and convalescent COVID-19 originated in the United States, Italy and Spain. Nucleic acid was either cDNA or gDNA, and it came from T cells, B-cell-depleted T cells, or PBMCs.

Sequenced by immunoSEQ multiplex PCR; TCRdb stores in-frame clones only, minus some. The table lists about 270,000 clones, roughly 86% of them singletons, with about 8.8% in the top ten. The germline V gene has CDR1 MNHEY and CDR2 SVGAGI. The CDR3 runs to 15 residues. V shed 7 bases and J shed 11 bases, with 24 bases lying between them. The chain is built from TRBV6-5 and TRBJ1-5; D is perhaps TRBD1 (6 bases). The sequence came from a man in his forties with active or convalescent COVID-19. Sequences were obtained from peripheral blood. This chain's CDR3 is CASKGSQAGQGSQHF. CDR3 nucleotide sequence: TGTGCCAGCAAAGGGAGTCAAGCAGGCCAGGGGTCCCAGCATTTT.